This record looks at one TCR beta chain sequence and its context. Its antigen is undetermined. Time point meaning: week 5, during vaccination. Vaccination comprised doses that each held 300 ug of mutant IDH1 20-mer peptide, plus topical imiquimod. These data are taken from a study of a mutant IDH1 vaccine in newly diagnosed glioma. Study outcomes and limitations: Alterations occurring in top peripheral T cell clonotypes seemed unrelated to pseudoprogression.

The germline V gene has CDR1 LNHDA and CDR2 SQIVND (reference sequence). The ends lost 3 bases at V and 2 bases at J; junction bases unmatched: 3. The CDR3 loop spans 14 amino acids. Produced via immunoSEQ multiplex PCR; TCRdb's table is partial and in-frame only. The table shows more than 9,500 clones, with around 86% occurring only once. The rearrangement links TRBV19 to TRBJ1-1, with 7 bases fitting TRBD1. Specimen: PBMCs, collected from a glioma patient whose treatment included an IDH1 peptide vaccine. This clonotype was obtained from a woman between 40 and 55 years old with glioma. Some clones in this sample may be carry-over from other donors' samples. Here the CDR3 reads CASSIGTVNTEAFF. CDR3 nucleotide sequence: TGTGCCAGTAGTATTGGGACAGTTAACACTGAAGCTTTCTTT.